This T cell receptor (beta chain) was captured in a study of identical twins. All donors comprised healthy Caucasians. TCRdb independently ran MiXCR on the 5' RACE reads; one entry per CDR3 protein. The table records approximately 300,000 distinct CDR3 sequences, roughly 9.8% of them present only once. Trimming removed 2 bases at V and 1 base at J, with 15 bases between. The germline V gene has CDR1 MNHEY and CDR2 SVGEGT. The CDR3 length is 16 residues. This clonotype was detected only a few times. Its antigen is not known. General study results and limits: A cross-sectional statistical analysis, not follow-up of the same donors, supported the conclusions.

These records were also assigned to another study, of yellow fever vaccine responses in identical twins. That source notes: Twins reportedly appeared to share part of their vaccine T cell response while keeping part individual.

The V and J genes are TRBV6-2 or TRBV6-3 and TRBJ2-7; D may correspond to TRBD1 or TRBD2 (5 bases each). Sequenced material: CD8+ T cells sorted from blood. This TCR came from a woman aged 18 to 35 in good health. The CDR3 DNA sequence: TGTGCCAGCAGTTACCTCCCGGGACGGCGTTCCTACGAGCAGTACTTC. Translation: CASSYLPGRRSYEQYF.